What follows describes a single T cell receptor beta chain. The sample belongs to a study of blood T cell repertoires in COVID-19. Study-level background: From T cells, B-cell-depleted T cells, or PBMCs came the material, which was cDNA or gDNA.

Participant ages covered about 18 to 89 years across about 25 US areas. Participants had their cohort set by participant-reported clinical history. Generated by immunoSEQ multiplex PCR, the TCRdb table keeps only in-frame clones and is missing some. The sample shows approximately 190,000 clones, 82% of them seen only once. The receptor comes from a woman aged 60 to 75 with acute COVID-19. Sequences were obtained from PBMCs or T cells enriched from blood (not recorded which).

CDR3 region: CASSPLGAPLHF. The CDR3 DNA reads TGCGCCAGCAGCCCGTTGGGGGCCCCCCTCCACTTT. The chain is built from TRBV5-1 and TRBJ1-6; D may be TRBD1 (6 bases). The CDR3 totals 12 residues. CDR1 SGHRS and CDR2 YFSETQ come from the germline V gene. Trimming stripped 4 bases from V and 13 bases from J, with 12 bases between.